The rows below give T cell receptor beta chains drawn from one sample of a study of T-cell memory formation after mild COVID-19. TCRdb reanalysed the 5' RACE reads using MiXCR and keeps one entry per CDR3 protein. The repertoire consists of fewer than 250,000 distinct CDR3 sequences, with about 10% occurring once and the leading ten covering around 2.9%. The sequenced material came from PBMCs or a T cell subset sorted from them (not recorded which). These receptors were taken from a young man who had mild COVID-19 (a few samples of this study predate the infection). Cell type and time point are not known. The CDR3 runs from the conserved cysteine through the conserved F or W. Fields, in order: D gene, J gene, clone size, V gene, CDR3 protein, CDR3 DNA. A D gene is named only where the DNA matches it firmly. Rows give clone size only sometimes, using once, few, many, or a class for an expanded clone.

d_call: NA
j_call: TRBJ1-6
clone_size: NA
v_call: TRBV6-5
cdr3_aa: CASSYSWNSYNSPLHF
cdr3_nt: TGTGCCAGCAGTTACTCGTGGAATTCCTATAATTCACCCCTCCACTTT

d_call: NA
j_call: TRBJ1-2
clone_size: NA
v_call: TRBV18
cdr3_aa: CASSSNPPASIINYGYTF
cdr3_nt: TGTGCCAGCTCATCAAACCCCCCTGCCAGCATCATTAACTATGGCTACACCTTC

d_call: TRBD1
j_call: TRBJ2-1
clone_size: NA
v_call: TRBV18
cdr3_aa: CASTGQGNNEQFF
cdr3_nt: TGTGCCAGCACCGGACAGGGAAACAATGAGCAGTTCTTC

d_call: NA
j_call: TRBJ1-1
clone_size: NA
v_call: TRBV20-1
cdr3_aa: CSASMTGVIGGAFF
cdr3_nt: TGCAGTGCTAGTATGACAGGTGTCATCGGCGGAGCTTTCTTT

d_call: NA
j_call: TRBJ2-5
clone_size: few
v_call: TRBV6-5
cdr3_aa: CASSGQHQETQYF
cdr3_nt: TGTGCCAGCAGTGGACAGCACCAAGAGACCCAGTACTTC

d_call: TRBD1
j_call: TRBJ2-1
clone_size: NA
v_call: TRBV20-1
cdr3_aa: CSARGQRREQFF
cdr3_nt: TGCAGTGCTAGGGGACAGCGTCGTGAGCAGTTCTTC

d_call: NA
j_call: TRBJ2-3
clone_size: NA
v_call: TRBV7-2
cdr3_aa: CASSQVADTQYF
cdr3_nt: TGTGCCAGCAGCCAGGTGGCAGATACGCAGTATTTT

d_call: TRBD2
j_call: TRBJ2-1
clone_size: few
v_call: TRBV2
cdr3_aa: CASRELAANNEQFF
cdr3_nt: TGTGCCAGCAGGGAACTAGCGGCGAACAATGAGCAGTTCTTC

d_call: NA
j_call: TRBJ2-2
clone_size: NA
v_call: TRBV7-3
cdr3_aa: CASSFGGTGELFF
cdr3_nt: TGTGCCAGCAGCTTTGGGGGGACCGGGGAGCTGTTTTTT

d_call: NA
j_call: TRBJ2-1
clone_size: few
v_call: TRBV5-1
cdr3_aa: CASSLGAQQNEQFF
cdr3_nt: TGCGCCAGCAGCTTGGGTGCGCAGCAGAATGAGCAGTTCTTC

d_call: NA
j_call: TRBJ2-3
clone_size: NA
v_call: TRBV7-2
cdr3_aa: CASSLALTASTQYF
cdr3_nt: TGTGCCAGCAGCTTAGCGCTTACCGCTAGTACGCAGTATTTT

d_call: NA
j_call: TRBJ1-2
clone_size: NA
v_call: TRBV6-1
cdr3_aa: CASTLQGDYGYTF
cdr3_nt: TGTGCCAGCACCCTACAGGGAGACTATGGCTACACCTTC

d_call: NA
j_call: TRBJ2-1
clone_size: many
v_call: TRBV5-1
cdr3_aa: CASSLGWQNEQFF
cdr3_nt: TGCGCCAGCAGCTTGGGGTGGCAGAATGAGCAGTTCTTC

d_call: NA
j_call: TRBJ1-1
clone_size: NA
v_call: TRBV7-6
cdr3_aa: CASRPNQNTEAFF
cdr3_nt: TGTGCCAGCCGCCCCAACCAGAACACTGAAGCTTTCTTT

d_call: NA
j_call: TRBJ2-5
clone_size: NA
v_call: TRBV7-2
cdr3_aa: CASSPRHYQETQYF
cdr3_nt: TGTGCCAGCAGCCCGAGGCATTACCAAGAGACCCAGTACTTC

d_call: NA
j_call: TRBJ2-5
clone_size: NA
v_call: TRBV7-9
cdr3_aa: CASRKQETQYF
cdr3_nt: TGTGCCAGCAGGAAGCAAGAGACCCAGTACTTC

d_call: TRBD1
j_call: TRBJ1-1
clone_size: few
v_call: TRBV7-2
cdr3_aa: CASSSQGQLNTEAFF
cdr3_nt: TGTGCCAGCAGCTCGCAGGGACAGCTGAACACTGAAGCTTTCTTT

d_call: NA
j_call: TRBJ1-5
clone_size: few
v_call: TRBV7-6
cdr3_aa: CASSLGGGESNQPQHF
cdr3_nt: TGTGCCAGCAGCTTAGGGGGGGGTGAAAGCAATCAGCCCCAGCATTTT

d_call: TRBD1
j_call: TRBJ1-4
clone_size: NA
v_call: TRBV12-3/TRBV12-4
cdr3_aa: CASSDRGPLFF
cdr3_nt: TGTGCCAGCAGTGACAGGGGGCCACTGTTTTTT

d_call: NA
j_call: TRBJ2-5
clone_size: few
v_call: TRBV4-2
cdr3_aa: CASSQDYGGRFSQYF
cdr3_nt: TGTGCCAGCAGCCAAGATTACGGGGGGCGGTTCTCTCAGTACTTC

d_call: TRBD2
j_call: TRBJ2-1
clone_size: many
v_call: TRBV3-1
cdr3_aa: CASEWGSGGGNEQFF
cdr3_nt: TGTGCCAGCGAATGGGGTAGCGGGGGAGGAAATGAGCAGTTCTTC

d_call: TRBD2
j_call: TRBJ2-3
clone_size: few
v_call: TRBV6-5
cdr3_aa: CAAELAGGPSDTQYF
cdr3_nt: TGTGCCGCCGAACTAGCGGGGGGGCCGTCAGATACGCAGTATTTT

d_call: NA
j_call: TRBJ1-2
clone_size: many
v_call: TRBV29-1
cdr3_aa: CSVGGGSYGYTF
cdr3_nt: TGCAGCGTTGGAGGCGGTAGCTATGGCTACACCTTC

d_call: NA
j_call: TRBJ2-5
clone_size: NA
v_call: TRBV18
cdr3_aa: CASSPDEAETQYF
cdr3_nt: TGTGCCAGCTCACCGGACGAGGCAGAGACCCAGTACTTC

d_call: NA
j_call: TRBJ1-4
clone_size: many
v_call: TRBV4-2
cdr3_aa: CASSEDRGGGEKLFF
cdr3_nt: TGTGCCAGCAGCGAAGACCGCGGGGGAGGAGAAAAACTGTTTTTT

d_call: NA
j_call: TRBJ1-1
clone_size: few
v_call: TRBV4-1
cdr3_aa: CASSQTTLYTEAFF
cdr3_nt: TGCGCCAGCAGCCAGACAACCCTTTACACTGAAGCTTTCTTT

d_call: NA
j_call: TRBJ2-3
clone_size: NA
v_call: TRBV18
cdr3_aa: CASSRASTDTQYF
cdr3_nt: TGTGCCAGCTCACGGGCCAGCACAGATACGCAGTATTTT

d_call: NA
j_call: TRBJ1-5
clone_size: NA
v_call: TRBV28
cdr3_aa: CASSLEGLQPQHF
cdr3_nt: TGTGCCAGCAGTTTAGAGGGGTTACAGCCCCAGCATTTT

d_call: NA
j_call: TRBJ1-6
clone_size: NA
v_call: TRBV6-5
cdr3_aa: CASSYLAHSPLHF
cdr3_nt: TGTGCCAGCAGTTACTTGGCGCACTCACCCCTCCACTTT

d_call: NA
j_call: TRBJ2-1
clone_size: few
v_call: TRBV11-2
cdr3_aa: CASSLDRRGEFF
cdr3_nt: TGTGCCAGCAGCTTAGATCGGCGGGGAGAGTTCTTC

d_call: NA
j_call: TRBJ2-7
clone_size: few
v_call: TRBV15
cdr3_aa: CATSRDGMSGGEEQYF
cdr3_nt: TGTGCCACCAGCAGAGATGGCATGTCCGGGGGCGAAGAGCAGTACTTC

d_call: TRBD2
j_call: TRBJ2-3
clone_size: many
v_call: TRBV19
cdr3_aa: CASSILAGPTQYF
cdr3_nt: TGTGCCAGTAGTATCCTAGCGGGGCCTACGCAGTATTTT

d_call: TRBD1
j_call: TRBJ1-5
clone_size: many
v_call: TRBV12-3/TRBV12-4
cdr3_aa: CASRGQGDNQPQHF
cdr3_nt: TGTGCCAGCAGGGGACAGGGGGACAATCAGCCCCAGCATTTT

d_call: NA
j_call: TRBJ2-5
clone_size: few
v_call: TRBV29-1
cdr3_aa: CSVGKNRGGETQYF
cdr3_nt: TGCAGCGTTGGAAAAAACAGGGGAGGCGAGACCCAGTACTTC

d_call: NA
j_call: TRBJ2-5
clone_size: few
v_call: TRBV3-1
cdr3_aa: CASSQVTSRETQYF
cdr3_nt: TGTGCCAGCAGCCAAGTGACTAGTAGAGAGACCCAGTACTTC

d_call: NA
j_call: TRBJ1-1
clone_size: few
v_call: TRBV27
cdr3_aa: CASSAPGLNTEAFF
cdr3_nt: TGTGCCAGCAGCGCCCCCGGGCTGAACACTGAAGCTTTCTTT

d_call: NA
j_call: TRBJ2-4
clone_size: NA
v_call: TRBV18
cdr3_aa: CASSPIPSGRLRAKNIQYF
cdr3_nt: TGTGCCAGCTCACCGATCCCTTCGGGACGTCTTAGAGCCAAAAACATTCAGTACTTC

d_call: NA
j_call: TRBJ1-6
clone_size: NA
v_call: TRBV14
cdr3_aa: CASSQRWGRANSPLHF
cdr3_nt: TGTGCCAGCAGCCAACGTTGGGGCAGGGCTAATTCACCCCTCCACTTT

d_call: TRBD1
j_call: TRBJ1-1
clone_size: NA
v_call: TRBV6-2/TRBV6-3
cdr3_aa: CASRSGGGRPEAFF
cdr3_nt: TGTGCCAGCAGATCAGGGGGCGGGCGTCCTGAAGCTTTCTTT

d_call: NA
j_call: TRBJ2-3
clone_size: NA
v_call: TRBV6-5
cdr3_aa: CASSNGQPNTQYF
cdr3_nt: TGTGCCAGCAGTAATGGACAACCAAATACGCAGTATTTT

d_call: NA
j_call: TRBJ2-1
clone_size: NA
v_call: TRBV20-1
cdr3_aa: CSARDGAGRMTYNEQFF
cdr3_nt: TGCAGTGCTAGAGATGGGGCAGGGAGAATGACATACAATGAGCAGTTCTTC

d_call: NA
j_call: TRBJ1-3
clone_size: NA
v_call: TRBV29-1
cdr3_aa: CSVFAGNTIYF
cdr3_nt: TGCAGCGTTTTCGCTGGAAACACCATATATTTT

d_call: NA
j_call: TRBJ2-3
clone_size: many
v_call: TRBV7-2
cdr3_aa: CASSRGALSNTQYF
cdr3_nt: TGTGCCAGCAGCCGGGGGGCCCTATCAAATACGCAGTATTTT